The rows below give T cell receptor beta chains drawn from one sample of a study of T cells in Graves' hyperthyroidism and ophthalmopathy. TCRdb independently ran MiXCR on the multiplex PCR reads; one entry per CDR3 protein. The data contain about 290,000 distinct CDR3 sequences, roughly 15% of them singletons. Source material: blood. The origin of the receptors is a woman in her thirties or forties with Graves' hyperthyroidism. Each CDR3 is given with its conserved first and last residue. D genes are given only for firm matches. Expanded clones are given a class, and other clones once, few, many or no size at all.

>.|many|TRBJ1-5|TRBV6-1
CASSLDDSQPQHF
TGTGCCAGCAGCCTGGACGATAGTCAGCCCCAGCATTTT
>TRBD1|many|TRBJ1-1|TRBV12-3/TRBV12-4
CASSLADRGATEAFF
TGTGCCAGCAGTTTAGCCGACAGGGGGGCCACTGAAGCTTTCTTT
>.|many|TRBJ1-1|TRBV6-1
CASSLPGQGHTEAFF
TGTGCCAGCAGTCTCCCCGGGCAGGGACACACTGAAGCTTTCTTT
>.|few|TRBJ1-4|TRBV19
CASRDLGRHEKLFF
TGTGCCAGTAGGGATTTGGGGCGGCATGAAAAACTGTTTTTT
>.|.|TRBJ2-5|TRBV5-4
CASSLNHRGETQYF
TGTGCCAGCAGCTTGAATCATCGCGGAGAGACCCAGTACTTC
>TRBD1|few|TRBJ1-1|TRBV19
CASSVTGGASEAFF
TGTGCCAGTAGTGTCACAGGGGGCGCGTCTGAAGCTTTCTTT
>TRBD2|many|TRBJ2-3|TRBV11-2
CASSPRGDSSTDTQYF
TGTGCCAGCAGCCCCCGGGGGGACTCAAGCACAGATACGCAGTATTTT
>.|many|TRBJ2-3|TRBV12-3/TRBV12-4
CASSFGDLSTDTQYF
TGTGCCAGCAGTTTTGGGGATCTAAGCACAGATACGCAGTATTTT
>TRBD1|.|TRBJ2-5|TRBV27
CASSPRTGVVETQYF
TGTGCCAGCAGTCCCAGGACAGGGGTGGTGGAGACCCAGTACTTC
>.|many|TRBJ2-5|TRBV20-1
CSARGGTQETQYF
TGCAGTGCTAGAGGGGGAACTCAAGAGACCCAGTACTTC
>.|.|TRBJ1-2|TRBV28
CASILGGGSYGYTF
TGTGCCAGCATATTGGGCGGGGGAAGCTATGGCTACACCTTC
>TRBD1|many|TRBJ2-7|TRBV12-5
CASGSDRGSFEQYF
TGTGCTAGTGGTTCGGACAGGGGCTCTTTCGAGCAGTACTTC
>TRBD1|many|TRBJ1-1|TRBV28
CATKGAKNTEAFF
TGTGCCACCAAGGGGGCTAAGAACACTGAAGCTTTCTTT
>.|.|TRBJ2-1|TRBV4-1
CASSQVYSNNEQFF
TGCGCCAGCAGCCAGGTCTACAGCAACAATGAGCAGTTCTTC
>.|.|TRBJ1-4|TRBV5-5
CASSSTRGSNEKLFF
TGTGCCAGCAGCTCCACTCGGGGGTCTAATGAAAAACTGTTTTTT
>TRBD1|few|TRBJ1-2|TRBV14
CASSPLPGQGSYGYTF
TGTGCCAGCAGCCCTCTTCCGGGACAGGGGTCCTATGGCTACACCTTC
>.|few|TRBJ1-4|TRBV6-1
CASRIDATNEKLFF
TGTGCCAGCAGAATAGATGCAACTAATGAAAAACTGTTTTTT
>TRBD1|many|TRBJ1-5|TRBV18
CASSSDREMSQHF
TGTGCCAGCTCATCTGACAGGGAAATGTCCCAGCATTTT
>.|many|TRBJ2-2|TRBV20-1
CSASGNTGELFF
TGCAGTGCTAGCGGGAACACCGGGGAGCTGTTTTTT
>TRBD1|many|TRBJ1-1|TRBV6-1
CASTPDRGTEAFF
TGTGCCAGCACGCCGGACAGGGGCACTGAAGCTTTCTTT
>TRBD1|many|TRBJ1-6|TRBV6-1
CASSLTGGADSPLHF
TGTGCCAGCAGTTTGACAGGGGGCGCGGATTCACCCCTCCACTTT
>TRBD1|few|TRBJ2-3|TRBV6-1
CASSPPRGGFNTDTQYF
TGTGCCAGCAGTCCCCCGAGAGGGGGCTTTAACACAGATACGCAGTATTTT
>.|many|TRBJ1-1|TRBV12-3/TRBV12-4
CASSDEGLGTEAFF
TGTGCCAGCAGTGACGAGGGGTTGGGCACTGAAGCTTTCTTT
>.|many|TRBJ2-2|TRBV5-5
CASSLSSVSNTGELFF
TGTGCCAGCAGCTTGTCGTCCGTTTCGAACACCGGGGAGCTGTTTTTT
>TRBD2|many|TRBJ2-1|TRBV12-3/TRBV12-4
CASSRSGATYNEQFF
TGTGCCAGCAGCCGTAGCGGGGCAACCTACAATGAGCAGTTCTTC
>.|.|TRBJ2-2|TRBV7-8
CASSLGTESTGELFF
TGTGCCAGCAGCTTAGGGACAGAGAGTACCGGGGAGCTGTTTTTT
>.|many|TRBJ2-5|TRBV6-1
CASSAAGQETQYF
TGTGCCAGCAGTGCCGCCGGCCAAGAGACCCAGTACTTC
>TRBD2|many|TRBJ2-1|TRBV10-3
CAISMGLAGVNEQFF
TGTGCCATCAGTATGGGGCTAGCGGGAGTTAATGAGCAGTTCTTC
>TRBD1|many|TRBJ2-5|TRBV7-2
CASSLDRAETQYF
TGTGCCAGCAGCTTGGACAGGGCCGAGACCCAGTACTTC
>.|many|TRBJ1-2|TRBV27
CASSLYTGGGYTF
TGTGCCAGCAGTTTATACACAGGCGGAGGCTACACCTTC
>TRBD2|many|TRBJ2-5|TRBV13
CASILAGGIQETQYF
TGTGCCAGCATACTAGCGGGAGGAATCCAAGAGACCCAGTACTTC
>.|.|TRBJ2-5|TRBV20-1
CSARVDRETQYF
TGCAGTGCTAGAGTGGACAGAGAGACCCAGTACTTC
>.|few|TRBJ2-1|TRBV11-3
CASSFGSSDEQFF
TGTGCCAGCAGCTTCGGGAGTTCCGATGAGCAGTTCTTC